Shown below are 5 T cell receptor beta chains from a single sample sequenced in a study of human T cells and chemical hapten exposure (dated by TCRdb to 2020 to 2023). Library preparation was by RACE. The listed sequencing device is NextSeq 500. TCRdb reworked the public reads: Q25 trimming with fastp, MiXCR clone assembly, productive beta chains retained. Each entry is one CDR3 protein sequence, shown with its most common DNA and genes. The sample contains about 400,000 distinct CDR3 sequences, around 6% of them found a single time. The ten largest make up around 6% of the sample. The time point label, as the study defines it: patch test 2, 6 weeks after DPC sensitization. The label giving this sample's treatment or condition can be read as: therapeutic diphenylcyclopropenone sensitization with weekly scalp DPC. The source was whole blood, collected in connection with sensitization to the hapten diphenylcyclopropenone (DPC). The source of these receptors is a woman aged 18-35 years with alopecia areata. Some clones in this sample may be carry-over from other donors' samples.

DNA of the CDR3: TGTGCCATCAGTGAGGAATACAGCACCTACGAGCAGTACTTC. Translating gives CAISEEYSTYEQYF. The chain employs TRBV10-3 and TRBJ2-7; D is undetermined. Germline loops: CDR1 ENHRY, CDR2 SYGVKD. The CDR3 is made up of 14 amino acids. V was clipped by 2 bases and J by 2 bases, with 10 bases between them.

This clonotype is termed medium-sized. J is TRBJ1-2 and V is TRBV4-3; 8 nucleotides align to TRBD1. V lost 0 bases and J lost 2; bases outside the gene matches: 2. This CDR3 spans 15 amino acids. CDR1 LGHNA and CDR2 YSLEER come from the germline V gene. CDR3 in DNA: TGCGCCAGCAGCCAAGAAACAGGGGGGAACTATGGCTACACCTTC. It encodes CASSQETGGNYGYTF.

This clonotype was seen a handful of times. The rearrangement links TRBV12-3 or TRBV12-4 to TRBJ1-6; TRBD1 agrees at 8 bases. The CDR3 has 19 residues. V trimming: 3 bases; J trimming: 1 base; junction bases outside the gene matches: 11. CDR3 loop: CASSFSPGQGKSYNSPLHF. CDR3 in DNA: TGTGCCAGCAGTTTTTCCCCAGGACAGGGAAAATCCTATAATTCACCCCTCCACTTT.

The V call is TRBV5-5, the J call TRBJ2-4; D is ambiguous. Between the trimmed V and J ends, which lost 3 bases and 6 bases, there was a span of 13 bases. This CDR3 is 14 amino acids long. Germline lookup yields CDR1 SGHKS and CDR2 YYEKEE (reference sequence). The CDR3: CASSSGRAGNIQYF. Written as DNA, the CDR3 is TGTGCCAGCAGCTCGGGTCGGGCAGGAAACATTCAGTACTTC. The whole variable domain, filled in from reference TRBV5-5 and TRBJ2-4, reads DAGVTQSPTHLIKTRGQQVTLRCSPISGHKSVSWYQQVLGQGPQFIFQYYEKEERGRGNFPDRFSARQFPNYSSELNVNALLLGDSALYLCASSSGRAGNIQYFGAGTRLSVL.

V is TRBV5-1 and J is TRBJ2-1; 9 nucleotides agree with TRBD1. Trimming cost V 5 bases and J 6 bases; bases outside gene matches: 6. CDR3 length: 14 amino acids. The germline CDR1 and CDR2 sequences are SGHRS and YFSETQ. CDR3 region: CASRGQGQGNEQFF. DNA for the CDR3: TGCGCCAGCAGAGGACAGGGACAGGGCAATGAGCAGTTCTTC.